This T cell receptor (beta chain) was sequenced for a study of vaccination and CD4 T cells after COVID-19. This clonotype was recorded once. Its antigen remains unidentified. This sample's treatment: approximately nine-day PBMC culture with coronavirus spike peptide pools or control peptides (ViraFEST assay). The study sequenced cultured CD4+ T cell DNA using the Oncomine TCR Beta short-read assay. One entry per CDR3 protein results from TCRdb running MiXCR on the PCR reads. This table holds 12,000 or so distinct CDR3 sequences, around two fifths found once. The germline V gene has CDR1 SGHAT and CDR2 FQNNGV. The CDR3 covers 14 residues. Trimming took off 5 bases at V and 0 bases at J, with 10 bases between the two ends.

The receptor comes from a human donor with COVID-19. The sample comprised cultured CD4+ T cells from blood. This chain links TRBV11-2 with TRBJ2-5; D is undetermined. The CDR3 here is CASSPGPDQETQYF. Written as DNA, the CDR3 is TGTGCCAGCAGCCCAGGCCCAGACCAAGAGACCCAGTACTTC.